One sample yielded the 20 T cell receptor beta chains listed below, sequenced in a study of blood T cell repertoires in COVID-19. Assay used: immunoSEQ multiplex PCR; TCRdb lists only in-frame clones, some missing. This table has approximately 94,000 clones, 84% appearing once. Specimen: peripheral blood. Receptors were obtained from a human donor in a cohort sampled during active COVID-19.

The chain links TRBV19 to TRBJ2-1; D is possibly TRBD1 (6 bases). The CDR3 totals 15 residues. V shed 1 base and J shed 9 bases, with 16 bases lying between them. The germline V gene encodes CDR1 LNHDA and CDR2 SQIVND (reference sequence). For the CDR3, the DNA is TGTGCCAGTAGTATAGGAGGGGGAACCCTCGGTGAGCAGTTCTTC. It translates to CASSIGGGTLGEQFF. The full variable domain, its missing parts supplied by reference TRBV19 and TRBJ2-1, is DGGITQSPKYLFRKEGQNVTLSCEQNLNHDAMYWYRQDPGQGLRLIYYSQIVNDFQKGDIAEGYSVSREKKESFPLTVTSAQKNPTAFYLCASSIGGGTLGEQFFGPGTRLTVL.

The chain is built from TRBV4-1 and TRBJ2-4; the match to TRBD2 covers 10 bases. Looked up from germline, CDR1 is MGHRA and CDR2 is YSYEKL. This CDR3 is built from 17 residues. Germline trimming cut 4 bases from V and 0 bases from J; bases unmatched to any gene: 6. The CDR3 region is CASSRTSGILAKNIQYF. The DNA for the CDR3 is TGCGCCAGCAGCCGTACTAGCGGGATACTAGCCAAAAACATTCAGTACTTC.

This clone appeared once. This rearrangement joins TRBV5-1 to TRBJ1-2; D ambiguous. V lost 1 base and J 8 bases, leaving 21 bases between the germline ends. CDR1 is SGHRS, CDR2 YFSETQ, per germline. The CDR3 covers 16 residues. The CDR3 DNA follows: TGCGCCAGCAGCTTGAGTTCAGCCCTAGAAGGAGGGGGCTACACCTTC. It specifies CASSLSSALEGGGYTF.

The V and J genes are TRBV27 and TRBJ1-2; the D gene is possibly TRBD1 (5 bases). V was trimmed by 2 bases and J by 6 bases, leaving 13 bases between them. CDR3 length: 14 residues. Germline lookup yields CDR1 MNHEY and CDR2 SMNVEV (reference sequence). The CDR3 nucleotides are TGTGCCAGCAGTTTAGGGGCAGGGATTGATGGCTACACCTTC. Its translation: CASSLGAGIDGYTF.

V gene TRBV6-5 combines with J gene TRBJ1-2; D remains ambiguous. With 4 bases removed from V and 5 bases from J, the gap between germline ends came to 14 bases. Germline assignment: CDR1 MNHEY and CDR2 SVGAGI. The length of the CDR3 is 14 residues. The CDR3 protein is CASSSAGSWYGYTF. CDR3 nucleotide sequence: TGTGCCAGCAGTTCCGCCGGGTCCTGGTATGGCTACACCTTC.

This clone appeared once. The chain uses TRBV10-3 and TRBJ1-1, with 7 bases matching TRBD1. The CDR3 has 14 amino acids. J gave up 0 bases and V 6 bases, and 4 bases lay outside the gene matches. Germline CDR1 and CDR2: ENHRY and SYGVKD. The CDR3 DNA reads TGTGCCATCAGGTTCGACAGGGTGAACACTGAAGCTTTCTTT. It specifies CAIRFDRVNTEAFF.

The rearrangement joins TRBV24-1 to TRBJ1-2; 9 nucleotides agree with TRBD1. The CDR3 totals 12 residues. CDR1 is KGHDR and CDR2 is SFDVKD in the germline V gene. V lost 9 bases, J lost 2 bases, and 0 bases stayed unmatched. In nucleotides, the CDR3 is TGTGCCACCGGACAGGGGAACTATGGCTACACCTTC. It is translated as CATGQGNYGYTF.

The V call is TRBV5-8, the J call TRBJ1-2, with 7 bases matching TRBD1. Per germline, CDR1 SGHTS and CDR2 YDEGEE. The CDR3 extends over 15 amino acids. Trimming cost V 4 bases and J 7 bases; bases outside gene matches: 13. DNA of the CDR3: TGTGCCAGCAGCAAGTACAGGGGACCTCAGCTTGGCTACACCTTC. Residues: CASSKYRGPQLGYTF.

The chain links TRBV11-2 to TRBJ1-2, with D hard to call. The length of the CDR3 is 13 residues. Trimming removed 3 bases from V and 7 bases from J, with 12 bases in between. Germline CDR1 is SGHAT and CDR2 is FQNNGV. This CDR3 reads CASSFTGASGYTF. CDR3 DNA sequence: TGTGCCAGCAGCTTCACGGGAGCGTCTGGCTACACCTTC.

This clone has a single count. V gene TRBV18 combines with J gene TRBJ1-3, with 7 bases that match TRBD1. This CDR3 region has 15 residues. CDR1 is KGHSH, CDR2 LQKENI, per germline. The J segment lost 4 bases and the V segment lost 3 bases, leaving 6 bases of the junction unmatched. CDR3 nucleotides: TGTGCCAGCTCACCCGACAGGGTGGGCGGAAACACCATATATTTT. Translating gives CASSPDRVGGNTIYF.

The chain has TRBV7-2 and TRBJ2-3; TRBD1 agrees at 7 bases. The V and J ends lost 5 bases and 0 bases, in that order; junction bases with no gene match: 8. Germline V gives CDR1 SGHTA, CDR2 FQGNSA. The CDR3 has 16 amino acids. CDR3 in amino acids: CASSLNRGESTDTQYF. CDR3 in DNA: TGTGCCAGCAGCCTCAACAGGGGAGAGAGCACAGATACGCAGTATTTT.

V and J are TRBV19 and TRBJ2-2; 10 nucleotides match TRBD2. V was clipped by 5 bases and J by 4 bases; unmatched bases: 7. Germline CDR1 LNHDA, CDR2 SQIVND (reference sequence). This CDR3 is built from 16 residues. The CDR3 DNA sequence: TGTGCCAGTAGTGCCCTAGCGGGAGTTAGCACCGGGGAGCTGTTTTTT. This encodes CASSALAGVSTGELFF.

This chain connects TRBV11-3 to TRBJ2-2, with 7 positions matching TRBD2. Germline CDR1 and CDR2: SGHNT and YENEEA. V lost 4 bases, J lost 5 bases, and 10 bases stayed unmatched. CDR3 length: 16 residues. CDR3 residues: CASSSTGGIGTGELFF. CDR3 DNA: TGTGCCAGCAGCTCCACCGGGGGGATAGGAACCGGGGAGCTGTTTTTT.

This chain uses TRBV7-8 with TRBJ2-1; D is unclear. The V and J ends lost 1 base and 7 bases respectively, with 11 bases between them. The CDR3 spans 14 residues. The germline CDR1 and CDR2 sequences are SGHVS and FQNEAQ. The CDR3 reads CASSLGGFGNEQFF. The CDR3 nucleotides are TGTGCCAGCAGCTTAGGAGGTTTTGGGAATGAGCAGTTCTTC.

This clone appeared a few times. The chain joins TRBV28 to TRBJ2-5, with 7 bases lining up with TRBD1. The CDR3 contains 14 residues. The J segment lost 2 bases and the V segment lost 4 bases, leaving 4 bases of the junction unmatched. Germline CDR1 reads MDHEN; CDR2 reads SYDVKM. The CDR3 is CASSSDRLQETQYF. Written as DNA, the CDR3 is TGTGCCAGCAGTTCGGACAGGCTGCAAGAGACCCAGTACTTC.

The chain employs TRBV28 and TRBJ2-1; TRBD2 is a possible D gene (6 bases). V gave up 3 bases and J gave up 6 bases, with 15 bases separating them. Germline V lookup: CDR1 MDHEN, CDR2 SYDVKM. This CDR3 spans 15 amino acids. CDR3 residues: CASSLRAGWVNEQFF. The CDR3 bases are TGTGCCAGCAGTTTGAGGGCGGGATGGGTCAATGAGCAGTTCTTC.

The table lists this clone with many counts. CDR3 protein: CASGTPGQGYYGYTF. The DNA for the CDR3 is TGTGCCAGCGGTACCCCGGGACAGGGCTACTATGGCTACACCTTC. V is TRBV6-5 and J is TRBJ1-2; 9 bases are a match to TRBD1. V lost 8 bases and J lost 3; bases outside the gene matches: 10. This CDR3 is 15 amino acids long. Germline values: CDR1 MNHEY, CDR2 SVGAGI.

The V call is TRBV19, the J call TRBJ2-3; 14 nucleotides align to TRBD2. There are 14 residues in the CDR3. With V trimmed by 11 bases and J by 7 bases, 8 bases remained unmatched. Per the germline V gene, CDR1 is LNHDA and CDR2 is SQIVND (reference sequence). This CDR3 is CACSGLAGVNTQYF. The CDR3 DNA is TGTGCCTGCTCGGGACTAGCGGGAGTGAATACGCAGTATTTT.

Only a few counts were recorded for this clone. This chain links TRBV3-1 (or the pseudogene TRBV3-2) with TRBJ2-3, with TRBD2 identical over 14 bases. Germline lookup yields CDR1 LGHDT and CDR2 YNNKEL (reference sequence). J was trimmed by 4 bases and V by 6 bases; bases with no gene match: 6. CDR3 length: 16 amino acids. CDR3 coding DNA: TGTGCCAGCAGTCCGGGACTAGCGGGAGACGCAGATACGCAGTATTTT. Encoded protein: CASSPGLAGDADTQYF.

This clone was detected only once. This chain links TRBV29-1 with TRBJ2-5, with D tentatively TRBD1 (6 bases). Germline lookup yields CDR1 SQVTM and CDR2 ANQGSEA. The CDR3 loop spans 12 amino acids. V gave up 7 bases and J gave up 4 bases, with 13 bases separating them. In DNA form, the CDR3 reads TGCAGCGGCGCACAGGGTGGAGAGACCCAGTACTTC. It encodes CSGAQGGETQYF.